These T cell receptor beta chains were read from a single sample in a study of cytomegalovirus exposure and HLA in healthy donors. Clones were sequenced by immunoSEQ multiplex PCR, and TCRdb holds only the in-frame ones, with some missing. The data show fewer than 200,000 clones, with 81% seen just once and 4% to 5% held by the top ten. Sequencing was done on a sample of PBMCs. The source of these receptors is a woman between 18 and 29 years old in good health and CMV-seropositive. Both conserved end residues are part of each CDR3. A D gene is named only where the DNA matches it firmly. The size field is filled for only some rows; it gives once, few, many or a size class.

>.|few|TRBJ2-2|TRBV27
CASGPQGDGEELFF
TGTGCCAGCGGCCCTCAAGGGGATGGAGAGGAGCTGTTTTTT
>TRBD2|.|TRBJ2-3|TRBV19
CAIGTRGTDTQYF
TGTGCCATTGGGACTAGGGGCACAGATACGCAGTATTTT
>.|.|TRBJ1-1|TRBV6-6
CASPPGEGNTEAFF
TGTGCCAGCCCCCCGGGGGAGGGGAACACTGAAGCTTTCTTT
>TRBD1|once|TRBJ1-2|TRBV12-5
CASGPETGLYGYTF
TGTGCTAGTGGTCCCGAGACAGGGCTCTATGGCTACACCTTC
>.|.|TRBJ2-7|TRBV11-2
CASRGQGFHEQYF
TGTGCCAGCAGGGGGCAGGGTTTCCACGAGCAGTACTTC
>.|few|TRBJ1-5|TRBV6-9
CASSYSEGTPISKRRNQPQHF
TGTGCCAGCAGTTATTCAGAGGGGACACCAATATCAAAGAGGCGCAATCAGCCCCAGCATTTT
>TRBD1|.|TRBJ1-3|TRBV4-1
CASRHNRGGNTIYF
TGCGCCAGCAGACACAACAGGGGAGGAAACACCATATATTTT
>TRBD1|.|TRBJ2-1|TRBV28
CASSSDRDNEQFF
TGTGCCAGCAGTTCGGACAGGGACAATGAGCAGTTCTTC
>TRBD1|.|TRBJ1-2|TRBV18
CASSPRQGEDGYTF
TGTGCCAGCTCACCACGTCAGGGGGAGGATGGCTACACCTTC
>TRBD1|.|TRBJ2-3|TRBV12-5
CASGWDSLGDTQYF
TGTGCTAGTGGTTGGGACAGCCTGGGAGATACGCAGTATTTT
>.|once|TRBJ2-1|TRBV27
CASSLYMYNEQFF
TGTGCCAGCAGTTTATATATGTACAATGAGCAGTTCTTC
>.|.|TRBJ2-7|TRBV30
CAWRTGVSSYEQYF
TGTGCCTGGAGGACAGGCGTATCATCCTACGAGCAGTACTTC
>.|once|TRBJ1-1|TRBV5-1
CASSLAILATRNTEAFF
TGCGCCAGCAGCTTGGCCATTTTAGCCACCCGGAACACTGAAGCTTTCTTT
>.|.|TRBJ1-2|TRBV28
CASKGLGYTF
TGTGCCAGCAAGGGGCTTGGCTACACCTTC
>TRBD2|.|TRBJ2-5|TRBV5-1
CASSFDAGETETQYF
TGCGCCAGCAGCTTCGACGCGGGGGAGACGGAGACCCAGTACTTC
>TRBD2|once|TRBJ2-1|TRBV9
CASSVGGLAGGIDNEQFF
TGTGCCAGCAGCGTAGGGGGACTAGCGGGGGGAATCGACAATGAGCAGTTCTTC
>.|.|TRBJ1-5|TRBV7-2
CASSTGRDQPQHF
TGTGCCAGCAGCACAGGCAGGGATCAGCCCCAGCATTTT
>.|.|TRBJ1-4|TRBV5-6
CASSVWDMEKLFF
TGTGCCAGCAGCGTATGGGACATGGAAAAACTGTTTTTT
>TRBD1|few|TRBJ1-2|TRBV5-4
CASSLQGADYGYTF
TGTGCCAGCAGCTTGCAGGGGGCGGACTATGGCTACACCTTC
>TRBD1|.|TRBJ1-4|TRBV7-9
CASSIGTGGSEKLFF
TGTGCCAGCAGCATCGGGACAGGGGGCAGTGAAAAACTGTTTTTT
>.|.|TRBJ1-1|TRBV4-1
CASSQEGTKNTEAFF
TGCGCCAGCAGCCAAGAGGGGACAAAGAACACTGAAGCTTTCTTT
>TRBD1|.|TRBJ2-2|TRBV9
CASSVSERGPRGGELFF
TGTGCCAGCAGCGTCTCGGAGAGGGGGCCAAGGGGCGGGGAGCTGTTTTTT
>.|.|TRBJ2-5|TRBV5-6
CASSFPGSPSRETQYF
TGTGCCAGCAGCTTCCCGGGGTCCCCGTCACGAGAGACCCAGTACTTC
>.|.|TRBJ2-3|TRBV7-6
CASSLLGGWSTDTQYF
TGTGCCAGCAGCTTGTTGGGGGGATGGAGCACAGATACGCAGTATTTT
>TRBD1|.|TRBJ2-5|TRBV19
CASSIPGQATTQYF
TGTGCCAGTAGTATTCCGGGACAGGCGACGACCCAGTACTTC
>TRBD1|.|TRBJ1-1|TRBV2
CASSGTGGDGAFF
TGTGCCAGCAGTGGGACAGGGGGGGACGGGGCTTTCTTT
>.|.|TRBJ2-1|TRBV19
CASNEGYNEQFF
TGTGCCAGTAACGAGGGCTACAATGAGCAGTTCTTC